This T cell receptor beta chain originates from a study of post-analysis software for immune sequencing data. The germline V gene has CDR1 MDHEN and CDR2 SYDVKM. The CDR3 extends over 16 amino acids. Trimming cost V 4 bases and J 4 bases; bases outside gene matches: 10. TCR beta cDNA libraries included unique molecular identifiers. TCRdb re-called the PCR reads through MiXCR, storing one row per CDR3 protein. The data contain a few hundred thousand distinct CDR3 sequences, over 30% of them seen just once; the ten biggest clones take up approximately 7.6%. This clonotype showed up just a few times. Its specificity is not known. Study-level findings and limits: A few TRBV segments appeared more often in patients than in controls, and TRBV5-6, TRBV5-1 and TRBV20-1 were among these.

The gene calls are TRBV28 and TRBJ2-7; the match to TRBD1 covers 10 bases. The receptor's source is a girl aged 2 to 10 with multiple sclerosis. Sequenced material: blood. CDR3 DNA sequence: TGTGCCAGCAGTTCTCCCGGGACAGGGGCCAGATACGAGCAGTACTTC. Amino acids: CASSSPGTGARYEQYF.